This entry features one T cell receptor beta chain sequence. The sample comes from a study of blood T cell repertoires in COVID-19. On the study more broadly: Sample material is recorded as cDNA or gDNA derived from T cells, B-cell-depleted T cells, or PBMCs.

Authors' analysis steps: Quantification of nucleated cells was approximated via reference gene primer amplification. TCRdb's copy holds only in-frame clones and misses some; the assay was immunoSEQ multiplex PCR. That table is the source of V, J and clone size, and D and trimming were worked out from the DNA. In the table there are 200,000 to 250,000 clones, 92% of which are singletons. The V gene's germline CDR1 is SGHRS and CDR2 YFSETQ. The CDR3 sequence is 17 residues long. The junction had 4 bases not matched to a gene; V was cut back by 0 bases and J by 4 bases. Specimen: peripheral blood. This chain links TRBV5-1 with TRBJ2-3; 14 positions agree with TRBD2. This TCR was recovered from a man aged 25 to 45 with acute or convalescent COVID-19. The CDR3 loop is CASSLGTSGGQADTQYF. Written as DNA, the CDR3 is TGCGCCAGCAGCTTGGGGACTAGCGGGGGGCAGGCAGATACGCAGTATTTT.